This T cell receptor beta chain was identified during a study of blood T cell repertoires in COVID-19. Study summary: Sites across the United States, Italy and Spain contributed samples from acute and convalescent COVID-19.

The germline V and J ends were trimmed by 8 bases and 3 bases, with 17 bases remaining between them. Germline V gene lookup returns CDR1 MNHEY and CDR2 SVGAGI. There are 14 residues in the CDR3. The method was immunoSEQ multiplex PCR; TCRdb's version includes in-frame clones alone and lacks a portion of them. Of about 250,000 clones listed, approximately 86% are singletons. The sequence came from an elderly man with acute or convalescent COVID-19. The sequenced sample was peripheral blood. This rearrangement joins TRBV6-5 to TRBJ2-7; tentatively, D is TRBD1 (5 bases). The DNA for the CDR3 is TGTGCCAGCGGTCACCCCAGGGAAGACTACGAGCAGTACTTC. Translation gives CASGHPREDYEQYF.